Sequencing of this T cell receptor (beta chain) was carried out in a study of Ad26.COV2.S vaccination and SARS-CoV-2 variants. This clone occurred a few times. The treatment is: around 19 received Ad26.COV2.S at low or high dose, single or two shots; several received placebo; per-sample allocation not given. Sampling took place 63 days after the first vaccine or placebo injection. Per the germline V gene, CDR1 is MNHEY and CDR2 is SVGAGI. The V and J ends lost 4 bases and 3 bases respectively, with 6 bases between them. CDR3 length equals 12 residues. TCRdb's table, derived via immunoSEQ multiplex PCR, lists solely in-frame clones and lacks some. The sample consists of roughly 500,000 clones, around nine tenths of them appearing once.

This sample comprised peripheral blood, obtained in a trial of Ad26.COV2.S vaccine versus placebo. This chain uses TRBV6-5 with TRBJ1-1; D unresolved. This sequence originates from a person between 18 and 65 years old who received the Ad26.COV2.S COVID-19 vaccine or a placebo. The CDR3 DNA sequence: TGTGCCAGCAGTTCGGGGTACACTGAAGCTTTCTTT. As protein: CASSSGYTEAFF.